Listed here is a single T cell receptor (beta chain). These data come from a study of blood T cell repertoires in COVID-19. Study-wide background: Samples representing acute and convalescent COVID-19 were sourced from the United States, Italy and Spain.

Profiling relied on immunoSEQ multiplex PCR, and the TCRdb table lists in-frame clones only, not all of them. The data contain under 300,000 clones, about 88% of them seen just once; the ten biggest clones take up about 4.5%. Germline trimming cut 2 bases from V and 3 bases from J; bases unmatched to any gene: 1. The CDR3 contains 14 residues. CDR1 and CDR2 from the germline V gene are SGDLS and YYNGEE. The origin of this receptor is a woman between 40 and 55 years old who had recovered from COVID-19. The chain carries TRBV9 and TRBJ2-5; 10 nucleotides line up with TRBD2. The sequencing input was peripheral blood. The CDR3 DNA reads TGTGCCAGCAGCGTCACTAGCGGGAAAGAGACCCAGTACTTC. Its protein product is CASSVTSGKETQYF. The full variable domain, with the rest looked up from reference TRBV9 and TRBJ2-5, is DSGVTQTPKHLITATGQRVTLRCSPRSGDLSVYWYQQSLDQGLQFLIQYYNGEERAKGNILERFSAQQFPDLHSELNLSSLELGDSALYFCASSVTSGKETQYFGPGTRLLVL.